This TCR beta chain was sequenced during a study of blood T cells in healthy people across ages. Overall study findings and caveats: Donor CMV status was unknown, possibly confounding expanded clonotype changes. Diversity estimated from one million T cells was considered an underestimate.

Together with a sample-barcoded 5' primer, a J-beta primer mix was included in a second PCR lasting about 7 to 11 cycles. TCRdb re-called the 5' RACE reads through MiXCR, storing one row per CDR3 protein. This table has some 930,000 distinct CDR3 sequences, just under 30% appearing once. V lost 3 bases to trimming and J lost 9 bases, with 12 bases between them. The CDR3 totals 12 residues. Germline V gene lookup returns CDR1 SQVTM and CDR2 ANQGSEA. This clonotype was observed many times. No antigen is known for it. These data are also associated with another study on T cells of mothers and their children. That report adds: Sequencing got over 10 million TCR beta CDR3 reads from each mother and approximately 3 million from each child.

This chain joins TRBV29-1 and TRBJ2-1, with D unclear. This receptor was identified in a woman aged 35 to 49 in good health. The sample was blood. As DNA, the CDR3 is TGCAGCGTTGAGGTTCGGTTCATTGAGCAGTTCTTC. This translates into CSVEVRFIEQFF.